Presented here are 10 T cell receptor beta chains from one specimen sequenced in a study of beta chain features in type 1 diabetes. Overall study findings and caveats: Within each of all four CD4+ subsets, Type 1 diabetes patients had TCRB CDR3s that were moderately but significantly shorter.

No cognate antigen is known for these TCRs. Expressed TCRB transcripts were sequenced because the entire RNA isolate underwent reverse transcription. The data were produced by immunoSEQ multiplex PCR, yet TCRdb's version contains in-frame clones alone and is incomplete. Of roughly 730,000 clones listed, around 15% are singletons. The sequenced material came from naive CD4+ T cells from blood. These receptors were obtained from a man between 18 and 29 years old with type 1 diabetes.

The rearrangement links TRBV30 to TRBJ2-7; D unresolved. Trimming cost V 5 bases and J 9 bases, with 23 bases left between them. CDR3 size: 14 residues. Germline V gene data show CDR1 as GTSNPN and CDR2 as SVGIG (reference sequence). Here the CDR3 DNA reads TGTGCCTGGGTCTCTACCCCCAGCTCGAGAGGGCAGTACTTC. Protein: CAWVSTPSSRGQYF.

This clone appeared a few times. The gene calls are TRBV11-3 and TRBJ1-2; D call uncertain. Looked up from germline, CDR1 is SGHNT and CDR2 is YENEEA. This CDR3 has 13 residues. The ends were cut back, 5 bases at V and 2 bases at J, with 9 bases in the middle. This chain's CDR3 is CASSPDGNYGYTF. The CDR3 nucleotides read TGTGCCAGCAGCCCGGACGGAAACTATGGCTACACCTTC. The complete variable domain, with remaining parts taken from reference TRBV11-3 and TRBJ1-2, reads EAGVVQSPRYKIIEKKQPVAFWCNPISGHNTLYWYLQNLGQGPELLIRYENEEAVDDSQLPKDRFSAERLKGVDSTLKIQPAELGDSAVYLCASSPDGNYGYTFGSGTRLTVV.

The chain combines TRBV19 with TRBJ1-1; 9 bases are shared with TRBD1. Germline V gene lookup returns CDR1 LNHDA and CDR2 SQIVND (reference sequence). The CDR3 runs 14 residues. The V gene end was trimmed by 5 bases and the J gene end by 3 bases; junction bases not matched to a gene: 4. CDR3 sequence (DNA): TGTGCCAGTAGTCCCCGGGACAGGGACACTGAAGCTTTCTTT. This encodes CASSPRDRDTEAFF.

The V and J genes are TRBV27 and TRBJ2-5; D remains ambiguous. CDR3 size: 15 residues. The V and J ends lost 6 bases and 8 bases respectively, with 22 bases between them. CDR1 is MNHEY and CDR2 is SMNVEV in the germline V gene (reference sequence). DNA of the CDR3: TGTGCCAGCAGCCGTAAGTTCGACGGGTCAAGTACCCAGTACTTC. Translated: CASSRKFDGSSTQYF.

This clone was seen only a few times. The J gene is TRBJ2-2, the V gene TRBV9, with D perhaps matching TRBD2 (5 bases). CDR3 length: 15 amino acids. The germline CDR1 and CDR2 sequences are SGDLS and YYNGEE. V was pared by 3 bases and J by 3 bases, with 12 bases between. Here the CDR3 DNA reads TGTGCCAGCAGCGCCCGGGCCGGGGACACCGGGGAGCTGTTTTTT. Translation gives CASSARAGDTGELFF. The whole variable domain, filled in from reference TRBV9 and TRBJ2-2, reads DSGVTQTPKHLITATGQRVTLRCSPRSGDLSVYWYQQSLDQGLQFLIQYYNGEERAKGNILERFSAQQFPDLHSELNLSSLELGDSALYFCASSARAGDTGELFFGEGSRLTVL.

In its sample, this clone was seen a few times. J is TRBJ2-7 and V is TRBV5-6, with unresolved D. V gave up 1 base and J gave up 3 bases, with 11 bases separating them. The CDR3 extends over 14 amino acids. Germline lookup yields CDR1 SGHDT and CDR2 YYEEEE. The CDR3: CASSLYQKDYEQYF. The CDR3, as DNA: TGTGCCAGCAGCTTGTACCAGAAAGACTACGAGCAGTACTTC.

The CDR3 region is CASSLGPGRDEQYF. DNA of the CDR3: TGTGCCAGCAGCTTGGGCCCGGGACGGGACGAGCAGTACTTC. The rearrangement uses TRBV11-1 and TRBJ2-7; D possibly uses TRBD1 or TRBD2 (5 bases each). The V end was cut by 3 bases, the J end by 5 bases, with 14 bases between. Germline V gives CDR1 SGHAT, CDR2 FQDESV (reference sequence). The CDR3 totals 14 residues.

The chain employs TRBV2 and TRBJ1-6; D is ambiguous. CDR1 and CDR2 (germline): SNHLY, FYNNEI. Trimming cost V 7 bases and J 7 bases, with 11 bases left between them. The CDR3 has 13 residues. CDR3 DNA: TGTGCCAGCATTCCGTTCGAAAATTCACCCCTCCACTTT. Translating it yields CASIPFENSPLHF. Full variable domain (missing parts from reference TRBV2 and TRBJ1-6): EPEVTQTPSHQVTQMGQEVILRCVPISNHLYFYWYRQILGQKVEFLVSFYNNEISEKSEIFDDQFSVERPDGSNFTLKIRSTKLEDSAMYFCASIPFENSPLHFGNGTRLTVT.

This chain connects TRBV30 to TRBJ2-7; maybe TRBD2 (5 bases). V was pared by 4 bases and J by 1 base, with 8 bases between. The germline CDR1 and CDR2 sequences are GTSNPN and SVGIG (reference sequence). The CDR3 is made up of 12 amino acids. The CDR3 DNA follows: TGTGCCTGGATGGAGGCGTCCTACGAGCAGTACTTC. It encodes CAWMEASYEQYF.

The chain recombines TRBV2 with TRBJ2-5; 7 bases fit TRBD2. The CDR3 runs 15 residues. V dropped 6 bases and J dropped 2; count of bases not matched to a gene: 9. Germline V gene data show CDR1 as SNHLY and CDR2 as FYNNEI. The CDR3 coding sequence is TGTGCCAGCAGCCCACCCCTAGCGGAGCAAGAGACCCAGTACTTC. Encoded protein: CASSPPLAEQETQYF.